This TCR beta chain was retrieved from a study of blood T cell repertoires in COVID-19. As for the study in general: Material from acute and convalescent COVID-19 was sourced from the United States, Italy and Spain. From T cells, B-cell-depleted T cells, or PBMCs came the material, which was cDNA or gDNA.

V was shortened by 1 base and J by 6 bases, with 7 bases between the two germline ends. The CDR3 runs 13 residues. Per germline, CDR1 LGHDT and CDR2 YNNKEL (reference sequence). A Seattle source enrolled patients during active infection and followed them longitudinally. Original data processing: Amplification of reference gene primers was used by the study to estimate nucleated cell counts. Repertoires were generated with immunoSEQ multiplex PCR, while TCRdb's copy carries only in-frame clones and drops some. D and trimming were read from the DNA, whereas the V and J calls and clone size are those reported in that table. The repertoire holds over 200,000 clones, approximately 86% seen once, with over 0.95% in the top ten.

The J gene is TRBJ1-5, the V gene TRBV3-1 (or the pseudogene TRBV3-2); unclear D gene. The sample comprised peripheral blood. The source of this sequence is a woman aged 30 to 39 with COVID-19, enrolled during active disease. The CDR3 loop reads CASSQAPGQPQHF. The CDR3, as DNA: TGTGCCAGCAGCCAAGCCCCCGGTCAGCCCCAGCATTTT.